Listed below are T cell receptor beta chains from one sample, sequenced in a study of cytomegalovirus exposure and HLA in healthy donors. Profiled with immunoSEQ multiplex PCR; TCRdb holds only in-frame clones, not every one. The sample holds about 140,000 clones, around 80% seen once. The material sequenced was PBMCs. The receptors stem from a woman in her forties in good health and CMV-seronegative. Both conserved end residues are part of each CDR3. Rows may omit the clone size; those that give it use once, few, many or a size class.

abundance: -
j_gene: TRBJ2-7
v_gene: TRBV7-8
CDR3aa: CASSPKAGGAYSYEQYF

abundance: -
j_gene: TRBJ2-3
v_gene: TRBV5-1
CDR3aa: CASSLRLAGETDTQYF

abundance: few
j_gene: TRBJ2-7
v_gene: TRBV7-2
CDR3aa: CASSLSGVYEQYF

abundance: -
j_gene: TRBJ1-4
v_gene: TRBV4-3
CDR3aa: CASSQGQGASGKLFF

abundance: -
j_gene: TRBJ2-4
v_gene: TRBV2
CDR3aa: CASSERSQGLAVGGVYF

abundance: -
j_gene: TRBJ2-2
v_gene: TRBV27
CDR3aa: CASTRQGNTGELFF

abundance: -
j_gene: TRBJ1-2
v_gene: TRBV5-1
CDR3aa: CASSLGQGDGYTF

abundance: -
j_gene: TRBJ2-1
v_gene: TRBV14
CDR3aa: CASSRLDGDNEQFF

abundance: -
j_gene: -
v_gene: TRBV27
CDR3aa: CASSYRDSTYEQYF

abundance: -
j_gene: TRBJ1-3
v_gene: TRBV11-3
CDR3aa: CASSLSGVGNTIYF

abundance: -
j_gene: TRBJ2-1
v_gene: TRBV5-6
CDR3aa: CASSLVSEGSYFF

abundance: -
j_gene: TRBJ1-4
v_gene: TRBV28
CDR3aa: CASSFEGIGNEKLFF

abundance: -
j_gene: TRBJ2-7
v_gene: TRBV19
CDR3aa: CARRQGKHEQYF

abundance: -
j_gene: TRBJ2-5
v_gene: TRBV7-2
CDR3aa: CASRREARETQYF

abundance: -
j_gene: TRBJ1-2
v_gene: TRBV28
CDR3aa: CASSADSLRRSYGYTF

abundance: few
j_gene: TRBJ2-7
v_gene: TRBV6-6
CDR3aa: CASRDYPVHEQYF

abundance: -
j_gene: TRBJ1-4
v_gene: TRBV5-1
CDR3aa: CASSSRGQGASNEKLFF

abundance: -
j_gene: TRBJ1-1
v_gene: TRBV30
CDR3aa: CAWSGGGTEAFF

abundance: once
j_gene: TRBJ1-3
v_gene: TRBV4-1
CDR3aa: CASSQDSLGGNGNTIYF

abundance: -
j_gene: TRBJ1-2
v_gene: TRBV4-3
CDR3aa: CASSQAPGQSYTF

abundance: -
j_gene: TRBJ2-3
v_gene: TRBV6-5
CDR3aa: CASSYSGTGGADTQYF

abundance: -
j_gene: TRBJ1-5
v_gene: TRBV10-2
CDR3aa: CATRQGQNSNQPQHF

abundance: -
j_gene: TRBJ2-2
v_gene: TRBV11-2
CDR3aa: CASSLDLALARNTGELFF

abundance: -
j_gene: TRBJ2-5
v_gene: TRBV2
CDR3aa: CASSAAGGRETQYF

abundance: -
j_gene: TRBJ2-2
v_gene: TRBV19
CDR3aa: CASSNIQGRGTGELFF

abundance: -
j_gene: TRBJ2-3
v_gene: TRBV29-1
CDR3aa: CSVERSGIDTQYF

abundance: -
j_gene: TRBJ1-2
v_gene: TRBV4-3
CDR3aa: CASSQGLGQDDYGYTF

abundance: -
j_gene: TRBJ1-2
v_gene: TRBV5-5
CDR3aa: CASRKDTTELRGYTF

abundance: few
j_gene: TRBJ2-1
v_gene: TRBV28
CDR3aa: CASGPLGTSIPNEQFF

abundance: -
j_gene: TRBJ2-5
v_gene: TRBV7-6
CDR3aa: CASSPTSIRGTPQETQYF

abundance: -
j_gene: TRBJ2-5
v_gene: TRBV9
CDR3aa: CASSPKGLAAQETQYF

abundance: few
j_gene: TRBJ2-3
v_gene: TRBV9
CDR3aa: CASSAPRDITDTQYF

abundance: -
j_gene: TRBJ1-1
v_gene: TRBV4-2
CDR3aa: CASSQEDRETEAFF

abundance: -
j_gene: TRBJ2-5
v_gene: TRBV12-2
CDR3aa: CASRSTRLAGPRETQYF

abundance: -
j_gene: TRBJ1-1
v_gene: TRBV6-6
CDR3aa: CASSYSGQYTEAFF

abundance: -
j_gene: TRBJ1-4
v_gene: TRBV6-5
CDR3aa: CASSYRSGATNEKLFF

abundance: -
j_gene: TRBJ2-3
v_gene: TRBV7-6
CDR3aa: CASSSLQPGLLFTDTQYF

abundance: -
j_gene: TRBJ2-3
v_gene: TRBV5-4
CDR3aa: CASSTGGPTDTQYF

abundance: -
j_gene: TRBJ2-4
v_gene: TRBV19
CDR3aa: CASSRGGLAKNIQYF

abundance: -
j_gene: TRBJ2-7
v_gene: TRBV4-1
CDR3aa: CASSPSPGLAGLSSYEQYF

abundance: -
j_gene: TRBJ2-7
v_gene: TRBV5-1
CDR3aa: CASSLDSPYEQYF

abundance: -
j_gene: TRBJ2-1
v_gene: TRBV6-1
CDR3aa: CASNVAGAHNEQFF

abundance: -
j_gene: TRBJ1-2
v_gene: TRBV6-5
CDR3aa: CASSPRTGLKGYTF

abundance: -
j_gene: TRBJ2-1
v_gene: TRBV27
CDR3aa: CASSLSLLARYNEQFF

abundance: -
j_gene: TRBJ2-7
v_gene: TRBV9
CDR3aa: CASSVASGGSYEQYF

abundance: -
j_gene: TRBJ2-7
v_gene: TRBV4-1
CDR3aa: CASSLDKAYEQYF

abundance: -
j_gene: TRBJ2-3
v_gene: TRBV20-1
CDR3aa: CSANQDTQYF

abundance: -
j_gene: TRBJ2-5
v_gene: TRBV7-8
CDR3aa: CASSVGASGGRQETQYF

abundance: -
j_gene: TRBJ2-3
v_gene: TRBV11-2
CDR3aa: CASSLRRGGTDTQYF

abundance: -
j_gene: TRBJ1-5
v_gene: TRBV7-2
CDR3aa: CASSSSTGTVFKPQHF